Included here is one T cell receptor (beta chain) sequence, with context. Its antigen is not identified. Using RNA template, CDR3s of TCR alpha and beta were amplified with iRepertoire arm-PCR. TCRdb reanalysed the multiplex PCR reads using MiXCR and keeps one entry per CDR3 protein. The sample has around 97,000 distinct CDR3 sequences, less than 30% seen once. The V and J ends lost 1 base and 8 bases respectively, with 11 bases between them. Germline CDR1 LNHDA, CDR2 SQIVND (reference sequence). CDR3 size: 13 residues. This record comes from a study of glioma-infiltrating T cells. Study findings and constraints: Gliomas, especially low-grade, showed above-expected tissue-blood divergence; non-neoplastic patients showed below.

Sequences were obtained from glioma tissue, nonneoplastic brain tissue, or PBMCs (not recorded which). V is TRBV19 and J is TRBJ1-2; D possibly corresponds to TRBD1 (6 bases). This TCR was recovered from a human donor with low-grade glioma or glioblastoma, undergoing nonglioma brain surgery, or in good health (not recorded which). The CDR3 coding sequence is TGTGCCAGTAGTATAGTTGGGGGCTCGGGCTACACCTTC. This encodes CASSIVGGSGYTF.